This TCR beta chain was recovered during a study of regulatory T cells in long-lasting Graves disease. In germline, CDR1 is LGHDT, CDR2 YNNKEL (reference sequence). V was pared by 0 bases and J by 5 bases, with 20 bases between. This CDR3 is 18 amino acids long. Stated time point: newly diagnosed GD, antithyroid drugs for less than 3 months. The TCR library was prepared using RNA isolated from PBMCs. TCR beta libraries were built with iRepertoire HTBI primers and Arm-PCR of CDR3 regions. A single record per CDR3 protein comes from TCRdb applying MiXCR to the multiplex PCR reads. Of 450,000 to 600,000 distinct CDR3 sequences in the sample, roughly 13% were seen once. The same specimen was also included in a second study, on T cells in Graves' hyperthyroidism and ophthalmopathy.

This specimen was peripheral blood mononuclear cells (PBMCs), taken at new diagnosis, from a patient treated with antithyroid drugs. J is TRBJ2-1 and V is TRBV3-1; the D gene is possibly TRBD2 (5 bases). This receptor was obtained from a man aged 25-40 years with Graves disease. For the CDR3, the DNA is TGTGCCAGCAGCCAAGAAACTTTAGCGCGAGGGCGTAACAATGAGCAGTTCTTC. Residues: CASSQETLARGRNNEQFF.